This record covers a single TCR beta chain. The sample is drawn from a study of blood T cell repertoires in COVID-19. Study summary: Samples taken during acute and convalescent COVID-19 were collected in the United States, Italy and Spain.

Clones were read by immunoSEQ multiplex PCR, and TCRdb kept only the in-frame ones, dropping some. The table lists about 220,000 clones, 80% to 85% of them singletons. This CDR3 spans 13 amino acids. Germline CDR1 and CDR2: MNHEY and SVGEGT. V was clipped by 4 bases and J by 4 bases, with 7 bases between them. The study counted Cohort 3 donors as recovered given two negative PCRs, clearance, or symptom resolution. Material for sequencing was PBMCs or T cells enriched from blood (not recorded which). V is TRBV6-2 or TRBV6-3 and J is TRBJ2-2, with D hard to call. The clonotype was recovered from a woman aged 40 to 50 who had recovered from COVID-19. The CDR3 is CASSSDTTGELFF. The CDR3 DNA sequence: TGTGCCAGCAGTTCTGACACCACCGGGGAGCTGTTTTTT.